This T cell receptor (beta chain) was profiled in a study of blood T cell repertoires in COVID-19. This CDR3 is built from 15 residues. The germline V gene has CDR1 MGHRA and CDR2 YSYEKL. Losses at the gene ends were 3 bases for V and 7 bases for J; bases not matched to a gene: 6. Data came from immunoSEQ multiplex PCR; TCRdb stores just in-frame clones and leaves some out. The data show some 390,000 clones, about 88% seen once. Sequenced sample: peripheral blood. The sequence was collected from a human donor in a cohort sampled during active COVID-19. The chain recombines TRBV4-1 with TRBJ1-6, with TRBD1 matching 7 bases. This CDR3 is CASSQDVTGNSPLHF. For the CDR3, the DNA is TGCGCCAGCAGCCAGGATGTGACAGGGAATTCACCCCTCCACTTT.